These 9 T cell receptor beta chains were sequenced from one sample in a study of T-cell reconstitution after alpha-beta-depleted transplantation in children. Using unique molecular identifiers, the investigators prepared the TCRbeta library. Each CDR3 protein is one row after TCRdb ran MiXCR on the PCR reads. The repertoire holds 490,000 or so distinct CDR3 sequences, about 12% seen once, with roughly 5.4% in the top ten. The material was PBMCs from the stem cell graft donor, obtained from the stem cell graft. These receptors came from a human donor who donated a stem cell graft to a child with combined immunodeficiency.

In this sample, this clonotype turned up a few times. The CDR3 loop is CASSLRVGDSGYEQYF. The CDR3 region has the DNA TGCGCCAGCAGCTTGAGGGTGGGGGACAGCGGATACGAGCAGTACTTC. The chain couples TRBV5-1 to TRBJ2-7, with 7 bases fitting TRBD1. Trimming took 1 base from V and 4 from J; bases not matched to a gene: 11. Germline V lookup: CDR1 SGHRS, CDR2 YFSETQ. CDR3 length equals 16 residues.

A few counts support this clonotype. The chain combines TRBV7-8 with TRBJ2-5; weak D call: TRBD2 (6 bases). Germline CDR1 is SGHVS and CDR2 is FQNEAQ. The CDR3 is 19 residues long. V was pared by 3 bases and J by 3 bases, with 26 bases between. This CDR3 reads CASSFLHPLNGGKEETQYF. In nucleotides, the CDR3 is TGTGCCAGCAGCTTTCTTCATCCCCTTAATGGCGGGAAGGAAGAGACCCAGTACTTC.

This clonotype appeared many times. The chain carries TRBV7-9 and TRBJ2-1; the D gene is possibly TRBD1 (5 bases). Germline assignment: CDR1 SEHNR and CDR2 FQNEAQ (reference sequence). The CDR3 runs to 15 residues. V dropped 0 bases and J dropped 6 bases, with 12 bases sitting between them. CDR3 coding DNA: TGTGCCAGCAGCTTAGCACAGGCTCTTAGCAATGAGCAGTTCTTC. The encoded protein is CASSLAQALSNEQFF.

This clonotype was picked up many times. This chain's CDR3 is CASSPTGNTGELFF. The CDR3 DNA reads as TGTGCCAGCAGTCCGACAGGGAACACCGGGGAGCTGTTTTTT. V is TRBV12-3 or TRBV12-4 and J is TRBJ2-2, with D perhaps matching TRBD1 (6 bases). V was cut by 5 bases and J by 1 base, with 8 bases left in between. The CDR3 is 14 residues long.

This clonotype was recorded many times. The chain joins TRBV6-1 to TRBJ1-2; D is possibly TRBD1 (6 bases). Trimming stripped 3 bases from V and 0 bases from J, with 11 bases between. The CDR3 spans 15 residues. CDR1 MNHNS and CDR2 SASEGT come from the germline V gene. This chain's CDR3 is CASSDTGTSNYGYTF. DNA of the CDR3: TGTGCCAGCAGTGATACAGGGACCTCTAACTATGGCTACACCTTC.

This chain joins TRBV5-1 and TRBJ1-1, with TRBD1 matching 10 bases. The CDR3 extends over 16 amino acids. V shed 4 bases, J shed 9 bases, and the junction held 15 bases outside the gene matches. Germline CDR1 and CDR2: SGHRS and YFSETQ. The CDR3 loop reads CASSPPETGGVTQAFF. CDR3 DNA sequence: TGCGCCAGCAGCCCGCCTGAGACAGGGGGCGTGACCCAAGCTTTCTTT.

The chain recombines TRBV12-3 or TRBV12-4 with TRBJ2-1; 9 bases map to TRBD1. Losses at the gene ends were 6 bases for V and 3 bases for J; bases not matched to a gene: 9. The CDR3 runs 16 residues. The CDR3 spells CASSGGQGNNYNEQFF. CDR3 sequence (DNA): TGTGCCAGCAGCGGCGGACAGGGGAATAACTACAATGAGCAGTTCTTC.

This clonotype was counted a single time. This sequence may be a read error, since a much larger clone differs from it by one base. The V and J genes are TRBV5-6 and TRBJ2-2, with D possibly called TRBD1 or TRBD2 (5 bases each). Germline V lookup: CDR1 SGHDT, CDR2 YYEEEE. The CDR3 loop spans 16 amino acids. The germline V and J ends were trimmed by 4 bases and 6 bases, with 19 bases remaining between them. The CDR3 here is CASSPGTPNRSGELFF. The CDR3 DNA reads as TGTGCCAGCAGCCCTGGGACGCCAAACCGGTCCGGGGAGCTGTTTTTT.

This chain joins TRBV27 and TRBJ2-1; 11 bases agree with TRBD2. The CDR3 consists of 16 residues. V trimming: 3 bases; J trimming: 3 bases; junction bases outside the gene matches: 4. Germline V gene data show CDR1 as MNHEY and CDR2 as SMNVEV (reference sequence). This CDR3 is CASSFVTSGIYNEQFF. The CDR3 nucleotides read TGTGCCAGCAGTTTCGTGACTAGCGGGATCTACAATGAGCAGTTCTTC.